The 12 T cell receptor beta chains presented below share a single source sample, sequenced in a study of cytomegalovirus exposure and HLA in healthy donors (dated by TCRdb to about 2017). Library preparation was by the immunoSEQ multiplex PCR assay. For the multiplex PCR, a mixture combining 60 forward primers for TCR Vbeta segments and 13 reverse primers for TCR Jbeta segments was used. In its TCRdb copy, this immuneACCESS table keeps in-frame sequences only and misses some clones. Where compared with another copy, unresolved V genes explain less than half of these, and the others have no known cause. This sample holds roughly 170,000 clones; 70% to 90% were observed only once. Around 4.9% of the sample goes to the ten largest clones. The sample comprised PBMCs. Receptors were obtained from a girl under 18 in good health and CMV-seropositive.

The chain links TRBV6-1 to TRBJ1-5; D is possibly TRBD1 (5 bases). Trimming cost V 5 bases and J 5 bases, with 13 bases left between them. The germline CDR1 and CDR2 sequences are MNHNS and SASEGT. CDR3 length: 14 amino acids. The CDR3 is CASSTGRPDQPQHF. CDR3 coding DNA: TGTGCCAGCAGTACAGGACGCCCCGATCAGCCCCAGCATTTT.

V usage is TRBV19 and J usage is TRBJ2-7, with 14 bases that match TRBD2. Germline CDR1 reads LNHDA; CDR2 reads SQIVND (reference sequence). This CDR3 is built from 18 residues. The junction had 6 bases not matched to a gene; V was cut back by 1 base and J by 1 base. The CDR3 region has the DNA TGTGCCAGTAGTATAGTAAGGACTAGCGGGGGGAGTTCCTACGAGCAGTACTTC. As protein: CASSIVRTSGGSSYEQYF.

This chain connects TRBV7-3 to TRBJ2-1, with TRBD2 identical over 11 bases. The CDR3 is made up of 16 amino acids. Germline CDR1 reads SGHTA; CDR2 reads FQGTGA. V lost 5 bases, J lost 6 bases, and 9 bases stayed unmatched. The CDR3 region has the DNA TGTGCCAGCAGCCCCTTTAGCGGGGGGGGTTTCAATGAGCAGTTCTTC. Its protein product is CASSPFSGGGFNEQFF.

V usage is TRBV4-2 and J usage is TRBJ2-1; 9 positions match TRBD2. The V gene's germline CDR1 is LGHNA and CDR2 YNFKEQ. The CDR3 is 16 amino acids. V lost 1 base and J lost 2; bases outside the gene matches: 3. CDR3 in DNA: TGTGCCAGCAGCCAAGGGTTAGCGGGGGCCTACAATGAGCAGTTCTTC. Translated: CASSQGLAGAYNEQFF.

The chain couples TRBV5-6 to TRBJ1-1; D perhaps matches TRBD1 (6 bases). Germline V lookup: CDR1 SGHDT, CDR2 YYEEEE. The CDR3 is 19 residues long. V lost 4 bases, J lost 4 bases, and 29 bases lay in between. The CDR3 nucleotides are TGTGCCAGCAGCCCACCTACTATAGTGTTACAGGGTAGTAGCACTGAAGCTTTCTTT. Encoded protein: CASSPPTIVLQGSSTEAFF.

The chain is built from TRBV2 and TRBJ1-1; a possible D gene is TRBD1 (5 bases). This CDR3 has 18 residues. Trimming stripped 4 bases from V and 0 bases from J, with 21 bases between. Germline loops: CDR1 SNHLY, CDR2 FYNNEI. The CDR3 protein is CASSVGGDSGTLNTEAFF. CDR3 DNA sequence: TGTGCCAGCAGTGTTGGAGGGGATTCCGGGACCTTGAACACTGAAGCTTTCTTT.

The V and J genes are TRBV7-9 and TRBJ2-7; 9 positions agree with TRBD1. V shed 2 bases, J shed 5 bases, and the junction held 4 bases outside the gene matches. Germline V gene lookup returns CDR1 SEHNR and CDR2 FQNEAQ (reference sequence). The CDR3 contains 14 residues. CDR3 protein: CASSLPGTGNEQYF. CDR3 nucleotides: TGTGCCAGCAGCTTACCCGGGACAGGGAACGAGCAGTACTTC.

The rearrangement links TRBV7-2 to TRBJ1-1; 7 bases map to TRBD1. The CDR3 is 17 residues long. V trimming: 5 bases; J trimming: 0 bases; junction bases outside the gene matches: 12. The germline V gene has CDR1 SGHTA and CDR2 FQGNSA. CDR3 coding DNA: TGTGCCAGCAGCCCGGCGACAGGGTATGCCATGAACACTGAAGCTTTCTTT. This translates into CASSPATGYAMNTEAFF.

The chain is built from TRBV9 and TRBJ2-5, with 11 nucleotides matching TRBD2. CDR3 length equals 15 residues. Germline V gene data show CDR1 as SGDLS and CDR2 as YYNGEE. V shed 7 bases, J shed 3 bases, and the junction held 8 bases outside the gene matches. This chain's CDR3 is CASGLQGLAEETQYF. CDR3 nucleotide sequence: TGTGCCAGCGGACTCCAGGGACTAGCGGAAGAGACCCAGTACTTC. Based on the CDR3 plus reference TRBV9 and TRBJ2-5, the full variable domain is DSGVTQTPKHLITATGQRVTLRCSPRSGDLSVYWYQQSLDQGLQFLIQYYNGEERAKGNILERFSAQQFPDLHSELNLSSLELGDSALYFCASGLQGLAEETQYFGPGTRLLVL.

The gene calls are TRBV28 and TRBJ1-6; D may be TRBD1 (6 bases). Trimming left V 10 bases short and J 7 bases short, with 17 bases between. The germline V gene encodes CDR1 MDHEN and CDR2 SYDVKM. The CDR3 is made up of 14 amino acids. Here the CDR3 reads CATLNRVGNSPLHF. As DNA, the CDR3 is TGTGCCACTCTAAACAGGGTCGGAAATTCACCCCTCCACTTT.

The chain uses TRBV27 and TRBJ2-1; 8 nucleotides line up with TRBD2. The CDR3 runs to 15 residues. V dropped 6 bases and J dropped 3; count of bases not matched to a gene: 7. CDR1 is MNHEY and CDR2 is SMNVEV in the germline V gene (reference sequence). CDR3 DNA: TGTGCCAGCAGCCTAGGGCGGGGGGACTACAATGAGCAGTTCTTC. Translating it yields CASSLGRGDYNEQFF.

The chain combines TRBV9 with TRBJ2-2; D perhaps matches TRBD2 (6 bases). Germline V gene sequence: CDR1 SGDLS, CDR2 YYNGEE. The CDR3 has 15 residues. The ends were cut back, 1 base at V and 1 base at J, with 8 bases in the middle. The CDR3 protein is CASSVWRGNTGELFF. CDR3 nucleotides: TGTGCCAGCAGCGTATGGCGGGGGAACACCGGGGAGCTGTTTTTT.